These 9 T cell receptor beta chains were all obtained from the same sample, sequenced in a study of cytomegalovirus exposure and HLA in healthy donors. 60 Vbeta and 13 Jbeta primers were used in PCR. Sequencing was performed with immunoSEQ multiplex PCR; in TCRdb, only in-frame clones are kept and a portion is missing. The sample records 150,000 to 200,000 clones, 70% to 80% being singletons. The material sequenced was PBMCs. The receptors were gathered from a young woman in good health and CMV-seropositive.

The genes are TRBV19 and TRBJ2-1; 9 positions agree with TRBD1. Per the germline V gene, CDR1 is LNHDA and CDR2 is SQIVND (reference sequence). Germline trimming cut 3 bases from V and 8 bases from J; bases unmatched to any gene: 8. The CDR3 has 15 residues. The CDR3: CASSIGGQGKDEQFF. In DNA, the CDR3 is TGTGCCAGTAGTATCGGCGGACAGGGGAAGGATGAGCAGTTCTTC.

The rearrangement joins TRBV7-7 to TRBJ1-1, with D unclear. Germline V gene data show CDR1 as SSHAT and CDR2 as FNYEAQ (reference sequence). V gave up 4 bases and J gave up 1 base, with 10 bases separating them. The CDR3 covers 14 residues. This chain's CDR3 is CASSSPTGNTEAFF. The CDR3, as DNA: TGTGCCAGCAGCTCCCCAACGGGGAACACTGAAGCTTTCTTT.

The V gene is TRBV5-8, the J gene TRBJ2-3, with 9 bases identical to TRBD1. This CDR3 comprises 12 residues. V shed 2 bases, J shed 9 bases, and the junction held 1 base outside the gene matches. Germline V gene lookup returns CDR1 SGHTS and CDR2 YDEGEE. The chain's CDR3 is CASSLGQGTQYF. The CDR3 DNA reads TGTGCCAGCAGCTTAGGACAGGGGACGCAGTATTTT.

This chain uses TRBV18 with TRBJ2-1; 8 bases fit TRBD2. Germline V gene lookup returns CDR1 KGHSH and CDR2 LQKENI. Trimming at V came to 1 base and at J to 0 bases, leaving 5 bases not matched to a gene. CDR3 length: 17 residues. The CDR3 region has the DNA TGTGCCAGCTCACCACAGGTTAGCGGGACCTCCTACAATGAGCAGTTCTTC. Its translation is CASSPQVSGTSYNEQFF.

In this sample, this clone turned up a few times. The chain uses TRBV28 and TRBJ2-3; no definite D call. Trimming stripped 5 bases from V and 1 base from J, with 13 bases between. Germline lookup yields CDR1 MDHEN and CDR2 SYDVKM. The CDR3 runs to 15 residues. The CDR3: CASSLETSRTDTQYF. CDR3 DNA sequence: TGTGCCAGCAGTCTAGAGACCAGCCGCACAGATACGCAGTATTTT.

This rearrangement joins TRBV6-1 to TRBJ2-7; unclear D gene. V lost 6 bases and J lost 6, with 21 bases in between. Per the germline V gene, CDR1 is MNHNS and CDR2 is SASEGT. This CDR3 is 15 amino acids long. The CDR3 is CASRHSRGPKVEQYF. CDR3 DNA sequence: TGTGCCAGCAGACATTCCCGCGGCCCTAAGGTCGAGCAGTACTTC.

This chain uses TRBV28 with TRBJ1-1; TRBD1 aligns across 8 bases. This CDR3 has 14 amino acids. The germline V gene has CDR1 MDHEN and CDR2 SYDVKM. The V gene end was trimmed by 6 bases and the J gene end by 6 bases; junction bases not matched to a gene: 9. CDR3 region: CASSRRGQGPEAFF. CDR3 nucleotides: TGTGCCAGCAGCCGCCGAGGACAGGGACCTGAAGCTTTCTTT.

The chain joins TRBV6-1 to TRBJ1-1, with TRBD1 matching over 7 bases. The CDR3 is 13 amino acids. With 5 bases clipped from V and 6 bases from J, the junction kept 6 bases outside the gene matches. Germline V gene data show CDR1 as MNHNS and CDR2 as SASEGT. The CDR3, as DNA: TGTGCCAGCAGTTCGACAGGGTGGGCTGAAGCTTTCTTT. Translation: CASSSTGWAEAFF.

About this clone: Other DNA sequences in the same sample also yield this CDR3. The chain couples TRBV11-2 to TRBJ1-1; D is perhaps TRBD1 (5 bases). Deletions cut 6 bases from V and 3 bases from J, with 11 bases between. CDR1 SGHAT and CDR2 FQNNGV come from the germline V gene. The CDR3 length is 13 residues. CDR3 coding DNA: TGTGCCAGCAGTCTCGACAGAGACACTGAAGCTTTCTTT. Its protein is CASSLDRDTEAFF. Full variable domain (missing parts from reference TRBV11-2 and TRBJ1-1): EAGVAQSPRYKIIEKRQSVAFWCNPISGHATLYWYQQILGQGPKLLIQFQNNGVVDDSQLPKDRFSAERLKGVDSTLKIQPAKLEDSAVYLCASSLDRDTEAFFGQGTRLTVV.